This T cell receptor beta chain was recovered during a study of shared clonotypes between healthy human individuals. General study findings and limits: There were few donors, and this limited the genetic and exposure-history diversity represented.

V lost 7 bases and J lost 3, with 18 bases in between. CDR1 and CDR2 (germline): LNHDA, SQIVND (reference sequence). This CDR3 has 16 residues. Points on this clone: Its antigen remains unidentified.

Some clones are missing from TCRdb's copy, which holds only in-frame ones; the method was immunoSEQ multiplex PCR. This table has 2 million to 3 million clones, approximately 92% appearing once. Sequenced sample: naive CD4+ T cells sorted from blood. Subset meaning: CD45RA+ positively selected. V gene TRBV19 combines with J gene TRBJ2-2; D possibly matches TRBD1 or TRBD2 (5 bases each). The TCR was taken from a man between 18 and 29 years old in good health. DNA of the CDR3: TGTGCCAGTAAGGCAGGGACGATGGGGTACACCGGGGAGCTGTTTTTT. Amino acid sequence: CASKAGTMGYTGELFF.